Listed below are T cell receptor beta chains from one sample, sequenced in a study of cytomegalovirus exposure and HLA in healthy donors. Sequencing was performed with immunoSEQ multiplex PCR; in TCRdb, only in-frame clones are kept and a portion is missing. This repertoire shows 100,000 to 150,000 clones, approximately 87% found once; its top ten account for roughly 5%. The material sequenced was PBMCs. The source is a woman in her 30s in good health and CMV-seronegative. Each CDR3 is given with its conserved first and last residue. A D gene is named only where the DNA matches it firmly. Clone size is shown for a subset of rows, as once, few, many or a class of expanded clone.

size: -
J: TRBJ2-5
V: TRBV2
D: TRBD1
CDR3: CASSSGGGETQYF
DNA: TGTGCCAGCAGTTCAGGGGGCGGGGAGACCCAGTACTTC

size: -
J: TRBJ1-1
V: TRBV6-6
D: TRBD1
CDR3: CASSLPGTANTEAFF
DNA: TGTGCCAGCAGTCTACCAGGGACAGCTAACACTGAAGCTTTCTTT

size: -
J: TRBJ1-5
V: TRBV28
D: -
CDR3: CASSLASIQPQHF
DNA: TGTGCCAGCAGTTTGGCCAGTATACAGCCCCAGCATTTT

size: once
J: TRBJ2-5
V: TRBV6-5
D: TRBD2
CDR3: CASSGGGEETQYF
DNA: TGTGCCAGCAGTGGCGGGGGGGAAGAGACCCAGTACTTC

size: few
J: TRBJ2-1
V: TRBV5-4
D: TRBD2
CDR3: CASSPGLPYNEQFF
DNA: TGTGCCAGCAGCCCGGGACTACCTTACAATGAGCAGTTCTTC

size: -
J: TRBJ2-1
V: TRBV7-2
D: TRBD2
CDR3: CASSLEGLAGFEQFF
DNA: TGTGCCAGCAGCTTAGAGGGACTAGCGGGATTTGAGCAGTTCTTC

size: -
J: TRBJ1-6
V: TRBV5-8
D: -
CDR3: CASSYVTSSYNSPLHF
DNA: TGTGCCAGCAGCTACGTTACTAGCTCCTATAATTCACCCCTCCACTTT

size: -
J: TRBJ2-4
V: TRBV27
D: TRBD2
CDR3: CASSGGGRDIQYF
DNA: TGTGCCAGCAGTGGCGGGGGGCGGGACATTCAGTACTTC

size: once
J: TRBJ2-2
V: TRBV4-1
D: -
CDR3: CASSSPGERAGELFF
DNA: TGCGCCAGCAGCTCGCCAGGGGAGAGGGCCGGGGAGCTGTTTTTT

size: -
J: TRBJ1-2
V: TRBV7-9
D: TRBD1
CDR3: CASSFPDRALATANYGYTF
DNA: TGTGCCAGCAGCTTTCCGGACAGGGCGTTGGCGACGGCTAACTATGGCTACACCTTC

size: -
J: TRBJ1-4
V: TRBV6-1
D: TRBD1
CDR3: CASSEGTGTEKLFF
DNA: TGTGCCAGCAGTGAAGGGACAGGGACCGAAAAACTGTTTTTT

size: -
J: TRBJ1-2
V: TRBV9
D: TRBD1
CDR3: CASSDSVTGESGYTF
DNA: TGTGCCAGCAGCGACTCGGTAACAGGGGAAAGTGGCTACACCTTC

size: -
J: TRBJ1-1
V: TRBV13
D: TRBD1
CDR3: CASTELWTGGNRNTEAFF
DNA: TGTGCCAGCACAGAGTTGTGGACAGGGGGCAATCGGAACACTGAAGCTTTCTTT

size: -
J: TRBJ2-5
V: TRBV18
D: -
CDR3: CASSPPSGGREQYF
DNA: TGTGCCAGCTCACCACCTTCAGGCGGAAGGGAGCAGTACTTC

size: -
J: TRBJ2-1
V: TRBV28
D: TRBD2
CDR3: CASSFRWTSGRASLTEQFF
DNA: TGTGCCAGCAGTTTTCGCTGGACTAGCGGGAGGGCCTCCCTGACTGAGCAGTTCTTC

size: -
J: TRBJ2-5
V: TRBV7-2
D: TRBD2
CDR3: CASSYTGTSGRETQYF
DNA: TGTGCCAGCAGCTACACCGGGACTAGTGGTAGAGAGACCCAGTACTTC

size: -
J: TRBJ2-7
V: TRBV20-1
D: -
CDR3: CSARRGLEQYF
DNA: TGCAGTGCTAGAAGGGGTCTCGAGCAGTACTTC

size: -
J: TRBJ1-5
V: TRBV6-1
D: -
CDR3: CASLGLTGVNQPQHF
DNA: TGTGCCAGTCTGGGACTCACCGGGGTCAATCAGCCCCAGCATTTT

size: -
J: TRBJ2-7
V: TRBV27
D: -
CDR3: CASSNKASRTDEGGYEQYF
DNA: TGTGCCAGCAGTAATAAGGCCTCACGGACGGACGAAGGAGGTTACGAGCAGTACTTC

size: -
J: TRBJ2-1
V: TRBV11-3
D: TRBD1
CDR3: CASSSRTGGSYNEQFF
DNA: TGTGCCAGCAGCTCTAGGACAGGGGGTTCCTACAATGAGCAGTTCTTC

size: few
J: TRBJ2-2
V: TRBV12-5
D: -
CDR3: CASGLLWDSGSSSTGELFF
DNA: TGTGCTAGTGGTTTGTTGTGGGACAGCGGGTCCTCTAGCACCGGGGAGCTGTTTTTT

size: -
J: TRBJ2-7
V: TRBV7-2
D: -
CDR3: CASSPTSIYEQYF
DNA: TGTGCCAGCAGCCCGACTAGTATCTACGAGCAGTACTTC

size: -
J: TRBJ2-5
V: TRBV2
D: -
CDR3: CASTPSRETQYF
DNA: TGTGCCAGCACCCCAAGTCGGGAGACCCAGTACTTC

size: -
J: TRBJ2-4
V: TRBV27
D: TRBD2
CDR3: CASTNLAGGIQYF
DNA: TGTGCCAGCACTAACCTAGCGGGGGGCATTCAGTACTTC

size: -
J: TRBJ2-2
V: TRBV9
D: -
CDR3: CASSPQAGTTNTGELFF
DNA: TGTGCCAGCAGCCCGCAGGCGGGAACCACGAACACCGGGGAGCTGTTTTTT

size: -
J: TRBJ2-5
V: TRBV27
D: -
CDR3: CASSPGDFQETQYF
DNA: TGTGCCAGCAGTCCCGGGGACTTCCAAGAGACCCAGTACTTC

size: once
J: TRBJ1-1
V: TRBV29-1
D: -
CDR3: CSVERVGGTEAFF
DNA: TGCAGCGTTGAAAGGGTGGGGGGCACTGAAGCTTTCTTT

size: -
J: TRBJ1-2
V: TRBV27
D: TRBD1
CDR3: CASRDRAYGYTF
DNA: TGTGCCAGCAGGGACAGGGCCTATGGCTACACCTTC

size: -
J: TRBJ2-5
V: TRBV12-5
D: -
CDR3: CASGEDGQLETQYF
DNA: TGTGCTAGTGGGGAAGATGGACAACTTGAGACCCAGTACTTC

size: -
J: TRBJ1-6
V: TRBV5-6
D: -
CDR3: CASQFSYNSPLHF
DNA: TGTGCCAGTCAATTCTCCTATAATTCACCCCTCCACTTT

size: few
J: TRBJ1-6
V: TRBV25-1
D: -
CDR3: CASSASSLEGPYNSPLHF
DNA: TGTGCCAGCAGTGCTAGCTCGCTGGAGGGTCCCTATAATTCACCCCTCCACTTT

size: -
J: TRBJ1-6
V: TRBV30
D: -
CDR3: CASSGILGSPLHF
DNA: TGTGCCTCCTCCGGGATTCTTGGTTCACCCCTCCACTTT

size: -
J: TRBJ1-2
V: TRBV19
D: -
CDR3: CASRFTGTGGYTF
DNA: TGTGCCAGTAGGTTTACAGGGACGGGCGGCTACACCTTC

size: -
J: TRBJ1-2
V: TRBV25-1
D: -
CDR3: CASSDAGDRGFGYTF
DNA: TGTGCCAGCAGTGATGCAGGGGATCGAGGGTTTGGCTACACCTTC

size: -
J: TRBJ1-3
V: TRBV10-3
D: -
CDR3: CAISDRQASSGNTIYF
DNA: TGTGCCATCAGTGATCGACAGGCCAGCTCTGGAAACACCATATATTTT

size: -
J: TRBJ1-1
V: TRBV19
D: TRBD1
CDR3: CASSIFKGRGQTEAFF
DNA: TGTGCCAGTAGTATTTTTAAGGGCAGGGGGCAAACTGAAGCTTTCTTT

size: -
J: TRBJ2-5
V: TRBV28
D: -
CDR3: CASSPRWRGFTETQYF
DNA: TGTGCCAGCAGCCCGAGGTGGAGGGGCTTTACAGAGACCCAGTACTTC

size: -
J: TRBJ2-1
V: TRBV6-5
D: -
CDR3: CASSYSTGLEQFF
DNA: TGTGCCAGCAGTTACTCGACGGGACTTGAGCAGTTCTTC

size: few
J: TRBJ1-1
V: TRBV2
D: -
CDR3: CASSTYSEAFF
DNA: TGTGCCAGCAGCACCTACAGTGAAGCTTTCTTT

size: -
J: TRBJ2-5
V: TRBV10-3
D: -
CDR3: CAISEVRETQYF
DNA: TGTGCCATCAGTGAGGTGCGGGAGACCCAGTACTTC

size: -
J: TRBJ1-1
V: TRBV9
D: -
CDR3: CASSVGPGRAFF
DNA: TGTGCCAGCAGCGTAGGGCCAGGGCGAGCTTTCTTT

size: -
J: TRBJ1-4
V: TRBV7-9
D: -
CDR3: CSSSLERYGSTEKLFF
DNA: TGTTCCAGCAGCTTAGAACGGTATGGGAGTACTGAAAAACTGTTTTTT

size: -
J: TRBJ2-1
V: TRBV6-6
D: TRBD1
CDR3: CASSQGDSSYNEQFF
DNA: TGTGCCAGCAGTCAGGGGGATTCCTCCTACAATGAGCAGTTCTTC

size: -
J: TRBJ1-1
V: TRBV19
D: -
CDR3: CASFFGSGQNTEAFF
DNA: TGTGCCAGCTTTTTTGGCTCTGGACAGAACACTGAAGCTTTCTTT

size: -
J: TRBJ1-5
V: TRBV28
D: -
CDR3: CATQKQGSDQPQHF
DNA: TGTGCCACCCAAAAACAGGGTTCGGATCAGCCCCAGCATTTT

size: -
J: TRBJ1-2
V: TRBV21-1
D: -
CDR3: CASSKGQARGYGYTF
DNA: TGTGCCAGCAGCAAAGGACAGGCTCGGGGTTATGGCTACACCTTC

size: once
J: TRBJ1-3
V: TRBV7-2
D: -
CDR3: CASSLVTGLSSGNTIYF
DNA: TGTGCCAGCAGCTTAGTCACAGGCTTGAGCTCTGGAAACACCATATATTTT

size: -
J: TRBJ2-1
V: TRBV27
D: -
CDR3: CASSSGLAVFEQFF
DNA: TGTGCCAGCAGTTCTGGGCTAGCTGTCTTTGAGCAGTTCTTC

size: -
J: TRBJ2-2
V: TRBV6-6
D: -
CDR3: CASSRRETVYRELFF
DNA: TGTGCCAGCAGCCGCCGGGAGACAGTATATCGGGAGCTGTTTTTT

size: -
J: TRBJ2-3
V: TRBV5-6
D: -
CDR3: CASSPGHRFGTDTQYF
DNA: TGTGCCAGCAGCCCCGGACACCGCTTCGGCACAGATACGCAGTATTTT

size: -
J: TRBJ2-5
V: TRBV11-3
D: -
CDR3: CASSSGLSKETQYF
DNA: TGTGCCAGCAGCTCGGGACTGAGCAAAGAGACCCAGTACTTC

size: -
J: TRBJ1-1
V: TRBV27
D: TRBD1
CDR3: CASISGTANTEAFF
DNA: TGTGCCAGCATTTCCGGGACAGCGAACACTGAAGCTTTCTTT

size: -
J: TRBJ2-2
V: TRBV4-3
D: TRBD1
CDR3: CASSQEPGGLTGELFF
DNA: TGCGCCAGCAGCCAAGAGCCAGGGGGCCTTACCGGGGAGCTGTTTTTT

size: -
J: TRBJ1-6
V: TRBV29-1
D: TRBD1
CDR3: CSAQQGVNSPLHF
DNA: TGCAGCGCACAACAGGGGGTAAATTCACCCCTCCACTTT

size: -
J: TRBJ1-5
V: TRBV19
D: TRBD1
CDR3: CASRQGHQPQHF
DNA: TGTGCCAGTCGACAGGGCCATCAGCCCCAGCATTTT

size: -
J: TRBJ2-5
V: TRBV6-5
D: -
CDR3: CASSYSEGRETQYF
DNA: TGTGCCAGCAGTTACTCAGAGGGTCGGGAGACCCAGTACTTC

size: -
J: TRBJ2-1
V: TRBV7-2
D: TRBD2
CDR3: CASSLAGTRGIYNEQFF
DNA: TGTGCCAGCAGCTTAGCCGGGACTAGAGGAATCTACAATGAGCAGTTCTTC

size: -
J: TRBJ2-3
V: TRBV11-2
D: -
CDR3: CASSLGQGTDTQYF
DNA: TGTGCCAGCAGCTTAGGACAGGGCACAGATACGCAGTATTTT

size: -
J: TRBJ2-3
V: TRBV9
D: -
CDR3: CASSAPPGGRTDTQYF
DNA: TGTGCCAGCAGCGCCCCTCCGGGGGGCAGGACAGATACGCAGTATTTT

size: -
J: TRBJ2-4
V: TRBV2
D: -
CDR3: CASSEMGSGGSNIQYF
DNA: TGTGCCAGCAGTGAAATGGGTAGCGGCGGGTCAAACATTCAGTACTTC